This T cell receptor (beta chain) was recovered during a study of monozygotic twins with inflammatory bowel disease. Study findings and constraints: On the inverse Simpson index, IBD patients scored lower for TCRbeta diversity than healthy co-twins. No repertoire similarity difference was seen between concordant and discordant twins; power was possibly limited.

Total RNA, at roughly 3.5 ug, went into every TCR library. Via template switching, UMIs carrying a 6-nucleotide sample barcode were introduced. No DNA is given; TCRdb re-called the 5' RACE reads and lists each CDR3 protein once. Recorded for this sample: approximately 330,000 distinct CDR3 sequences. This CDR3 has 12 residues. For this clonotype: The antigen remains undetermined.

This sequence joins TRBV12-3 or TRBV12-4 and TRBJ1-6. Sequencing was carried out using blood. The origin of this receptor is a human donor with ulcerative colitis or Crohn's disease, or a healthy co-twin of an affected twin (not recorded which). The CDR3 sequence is CASSAYNSPLHF.